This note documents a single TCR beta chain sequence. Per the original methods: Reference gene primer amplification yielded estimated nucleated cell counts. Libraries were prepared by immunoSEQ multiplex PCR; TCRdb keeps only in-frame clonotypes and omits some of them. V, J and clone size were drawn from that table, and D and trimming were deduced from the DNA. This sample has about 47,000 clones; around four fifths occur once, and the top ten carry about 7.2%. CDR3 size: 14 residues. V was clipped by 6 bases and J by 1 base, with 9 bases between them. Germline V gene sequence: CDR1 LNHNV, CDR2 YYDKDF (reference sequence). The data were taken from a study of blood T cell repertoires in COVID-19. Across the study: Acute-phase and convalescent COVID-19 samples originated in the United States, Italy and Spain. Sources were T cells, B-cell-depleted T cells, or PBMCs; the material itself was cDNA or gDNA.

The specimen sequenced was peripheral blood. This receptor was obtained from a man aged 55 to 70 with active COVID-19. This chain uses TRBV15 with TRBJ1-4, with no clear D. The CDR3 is CATRSVRTNEKLFF. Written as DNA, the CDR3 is TGTGCCACCAGATCGGTCCGAACTAATGAAAAACTGTTTTTT.